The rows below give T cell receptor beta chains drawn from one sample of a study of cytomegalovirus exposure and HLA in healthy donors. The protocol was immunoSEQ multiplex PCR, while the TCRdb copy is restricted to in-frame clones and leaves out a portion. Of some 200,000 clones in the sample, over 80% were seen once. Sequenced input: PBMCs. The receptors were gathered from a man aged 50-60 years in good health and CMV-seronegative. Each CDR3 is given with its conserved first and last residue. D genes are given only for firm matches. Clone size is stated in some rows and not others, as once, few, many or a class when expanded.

CDR3nt: TGTGCCAGCATCCTAGCGGGGGTGAACACTGAAGCTTTCTTT; CDR3aa: CASILAGVNTEAFF; j_gene: TRBJ1-1; v_gene: TRBV5-5; abundance: NA; d_gene: NA
CDR3nt: TGTGCCAGCAGTTACACTGGACAGGGAGAATACTATGGCTACACCTTC; CDR3aa: CASSYTGQGEYYGYTF; j_gene: TRBJ1-2; v_gene: TRBV11-2; abundance: NA; d_gene: TRBD1
CDR3nt: TGTGCCAGCAGTTACTCGAGGGACAGAATCCATGAGCAGTTCTTC; CDR3aa: CASSYSRDRIHEQFF; j_gene: TRBJ2-1; v_gene: TRBV6-5; abundance: once; d_gene: TRBD1
CDR3nt: TGTGCCAGCAGTCCACGGGGGGCCGATCAGCCCCAGCATTTT; CDR3aa: CASSPRGADQPQHF; j_gene: TRBJ1-5; v_gene: TRBV7-9; abundance: NA; d_gene: NA
CDR3nt: TGTGCCAGCAGCTTGGTACGGAACCGGGACAGGGTTAGCTACGAGCAGTACTTC; CDR3aa: CASSLVRNRDRVSYEQYF; j_gene: TRBJ2-7; v_gene: TRBV5-6; abundance: NA; d_gene: TRBD1
CDR3nt: TGTGCCAGCAGCTTAGTACGGGGGGGGCTTGGGGCCAACGTCCTGACTTTC; CDR3aa: CASSLVRGGLGANVLTF; j_gene: TRBJ2-6; v_gene: TRBV7-2; abundance: NA; d_gene: TRBD2
CDR3nt: TGTGCCAGCAGTTTCGCGACAGACAGCTACGAGCAGTACTTC; CDR3aa: CASSFATDSYEQYF; j_gene: TRBJ2-7; v_gene: TRBV27; abundance: NA; d_gene: NA
CDR3nt: TGTGCCAGTAGTGTAGACAGGGTTAACTATGGCTACACCTTC; CDR3aa: CASSVDRVNYGYTF; j_gene: TRBJ1-2; v_gene: TRBV19; abundance: NA; d_gene: TRBD1
CDR3nt: TGTGCCAGCGCATATGGCCATAATTCACCCCTCCACTTT; CDR3aa: CASAYGHNSPLHF; j_gene: TRBJ1-6; v_gene: TRBV6-5; abundance: NA; d_gene: NA
CDR3nt: TGCGCCAGCAGCTTCGGGGGGGACCCCCAAGAGACCCAGTACTTC; CDR3aa: CASSFGGDPQETQYF; j_gene: TRBJ2-5; v_gene: TRBV5-1; abundance: once; d_gene: TRBD2
CDR3nt: TGCGCCAGCAGCTTTCAGGGGGGCTCCTACAATGAGCAGTTCTTC; CDR3aa: CASSFQGGSYNEQFF; j_gene: TRBJ2-1; v_gene: TRBV5-1; abundance: NA; d_gene: NA
CDR3nt: TGCGCCAGCAGTGCCTCTGTGGACAGGGGGCAAGATACGCAGTATTTT; CDR3aa: CASSASVDRGQDTQYF; j_gene: TRBJ2-3; v_gene: TRBV10-1; abundance: NA; d_gene: TRBD1
CDR3nt: TGTGCCAGCAGTTCATTACTCCTCTCTGGGGCCAACGTCCTGACTTTC; CDR3aa: CASSSLLLSGANVLTF; j_gene: TRBJ2-6; v_gene: TRBV28; abundance: NA; d_gene: NA
CDR3nt: TGTGCCAGCAGTTTATTCGGGATTCGGGCTGAAAAACTGTTTTTT; CDR3aa: CASSLFGIRAEKLFF; j_gene: TRBJ1-4; v_gene: TRBV28; abundance: NA; d_gene: NA
CDR3nt: TGTGCCAGCTCACCCCGTCGGACAGGGACGACAGATACGCAGTATTTT; CDR3aa: CASSPRRTGTTDTQYF; j_gene: TRBJ2-3; v_gene: TRBV18; abundance: NA; d_gene: TRBD1